This T cell receptor beta chain was identified during a study of blood T cells in healthy people across ages. Findings and caveats of the study: In older individuals, TCR beta diversity per million T cells was lower, falling roughly linearly with age.

The use of a sample-barcoded 5' primer and a J-beta primer mix characterized a second PCR of about 7 to 12 cycles. MiXCR, run by TCRdb on the 5' RACE reads, gives a single entry per CDR3 protein. The table includes roughly 800,000 distinct CDR3 sequences, 58% detected once. Regarding this clonotype: Its target is not known.

The CDR3 loop spans 18 amino acids. The ends lost 2 bases at V and 7 bases at J; junction bases unmatched: 18. Germline CDR1 DFQATT, CDR2 SNEGSKA (reference sequence). The clonotype was recovered from a man in his thirties or forties in good health. The rearrangement links TRBV20-1 to TRBJ2-1; 9 nucleotides align to TRBD2. The sequencing sample was made of blood. CDR3 sequence (DNA): TGCAGTGCTAGATTGCCCCCGGGAGTAGCGGGAGCGGGGAATGAGCAGTTCTTC. Its protein product is CSARLPPGVAGAGNEQFF.